The T cell receptor beta chain described here comes from a study of cytomegalovirus exposure and HLA in healthy donors. Use of 60 Vbeta and 13 Jbeta primers characterized the PCR. Data came from immunoSEQ multiplex PCR; TCRdb stores just in-frame clones and leaves some out. The sample has about 89,000 clones; approximately 80% are singletons. The table lists this clone with a count of one. Healthy bone marrow donors supplied every sample. Source material: PBMCs. This sequence was found in a young man in good health and CMV-seronegative.

The CDR3: CASSPGQTYGYTF. The CDR3, as DNA: TGTGCCAGTAGTCCGGGACAGACCTATGGCTACACCTTC. The chain carries TRBV19 and TRBJ1-2; 7 nucleotides agree with TRBD1. Looked up from germline, CDR1 is LNHDA and CDR2 is SQIVND (reference sequence). This CDR3 spans 13 amino acids. The V segment lost 5 bases and the J segment 4 bases; nucleotides outside the gene matches: 4.